The 8 T cell receptor beta chains listed next were all sequenced from one sample in a study of shared clonotypes between healthy human individuals. Only in-frame clones appear in the TCRdb table, and some are missing; sequencing was by immunoSEQ multiplex PCR. This sample has about 360,000 clones, with roughly 70% found just once. The sequencing sample was made of memory CD4+ T cells sorted from blood. The subset: CD45RA-negative fraction. All receptors come from a man aged 25 to 40 in good health.

The V call is TRBV6-6, the J call TRBJ1-1; D is perhaps TRBD1 (6 bases). Germline-derived CDR1 and CDR2 are MNHNY and SVGAGI (reference sequence). This CDR3 region has 13 residues. The V gene lost 6 bases and the J gene lost 2 bases, with 10 bases spanning the gap. The CDR3 DNA reads TGTGCCAGCAGAAGGACAGAAAACACTGAAGCTTTCTTT. Its translation is CASRRTENTEAFF.

This clone was seen once. The gene calls are TRBV7-2 and TRBJ2-2; unclear D gene. This CDR3 contains 16 residues. Trimming cost V 4 bases and J 5 bases, with 17 bases left between them. Germline lookup yields CDR1 SGHTA and CDR2 FQGNSA. The CDR3 DNA reads TGTGCCAGCAGCTCGACGGCTGTTTTAGGGACCGGGGAGCTGTTTTTT. Protein: CASSSTAVLGTGELFF.

This CDR3 reads CASSDGIGLAGQETQYF. The CDR3 DNA is TGCGCCAGCAGTGATGGTATCGGACTAGCGGGCCAAGAGACCCAGTACTTC. The rearrangement joins TRBV10-1 to TRBJ2-5; 11 nucleotides line up with TRBD2. V gave up 3 bases and J gave up 1 base; unmatched junction bases: 7. The CDR3 is 17 amino acids. Germline V gives CDR1 WNHNN, CDR2 SYGVQD (reference sequence).

The rearrangement joins TRBV27 to TRBJ2-1, with TRBD2 matching 9 bases. After removal of 5 bases from V and 7 bases from J, the junction contained 6 bases not matched to a gene. The CDR3 length is 14 residues. Germline CDR1 MNHEY, CDR2 SMNVEV (reference sequence). The CDR3 here is CASSPGLASNEQFF. DNA of the CDR3: TGTGCCAGCAGTCCGGGACTAGCATCGAATGAGCAGTTCTTC.

The chain has TRBV7-9 and TRBJ2-7; a possible D gene is TRBD2 (5 bases). Trimming cost V 8 bases and J 9 bases, with 14 bases left between them. The CDR3 is 11 amino acids. Germline values: CDR1 SEHNR, CDR2 FQNEAQ (reference sequence). CDR3 sequence reads: CASGPARGQYF. In DNA form, the CDR3 reads TGTGCCAGCGGACCTGCTCGGGGGCAGTACTTC.

This clone was counted between two and nine times. The rearrangement links TRBV13 to TRBJ2-1; D assignment may be TRBD1 or TRBD2 (6 bases each). CDR3 length equals 14 residues. With 11 bases removed from V and 12 bases from J, the gap between germline ends came to 26 bases. The V gene's germline CDR1 is PRHDT and CDR2 FYEKMQ (reference sequence). The CDR3 loop is CAEQRAGGVFGQFF. CDR3 DNA sequence: TGTGCCGAGCAGCGGGCCGGGGGCGTTTTCGGGCAGTTCTTC.

The genes are TRBV28 and TRBJ2-7; D is unresolved. Trimming took 6 bases from V and 4 from J, leaving 13 bases between them. There are 13 residues in the CDR3. The germline CDR1 and CDR2 sequences are MDHEN and SYDVKM. For the CDR3, the DNA is TGTGCCAGCAGAGTAGGAACCTTATACGAGCAGTACTTC. This codes for CASRVGTLYEQYF.

This clone was detected a few times. The chain recombines TRBV28 with TRBJ2-5; D tentatively fits TRBD1 or TRBD2 (5 bases each). V lost 2 bases, J lost 5 bases, and 9 bases lay in between. Germline loops: CDR1 MDHEN, CDR2 SYDVKM. The CDR3 runs 13 residues. CDR3 in DNA: TGTGCCAGCAGTTTAGGGGACCTGGAGACCCAGTACTTC. This translates into CASSLGDLETQYF.